This T cell receptor (beta chain) was captured by sequencing in a study of cytomegalovirus exposure and HLA in healthy donors. V shed 5 bases and J shed 4 bases, with 9 bases lying between them. Germline CDR1 SGHRS, CDR2 YFSETQ. The CDR3 sequence is 12 residues long. Amplification used 60 Vbeta primers and 13 Jbeta primers. Assay: immunoSEQ multiplex PCR; the TCRdb copy retains only in-frame clones and omits some. The sample includes roughly 160,000 clones, roughly 77% seen only once; the top ten take 3.7%. The TCR sequence derives from a young man in good health and CMV-seropositive. The chain uses TRBV5-1 and TRBJ2-5, with D possibly matching TRBD2 (6 bases). The sample consisted of PBMCs. CDR3 sequence: CASSSEGETQYF. The CDR3 nucleotides are TGCGCCAGCAGTTCGGAGGGAGAGACCCAGTACTTC.